These 21 T cell receptor beta chains were sequenced from one sample in a study of blood T cell repertoires in COVID-19. Libraries were prepared by immunoSEQ multiplex PCR; TCRdb keeps only in-frame clonotypes and omits some of them. The data show under 250,000 clones, over 60% seen once. What was sequenced was peripheral blood. All receptors derive from a woman in her seventies with acute or convalescent COVID-19.

This chain links TRBV10-3 with TRBJ2-2; possibly TRBD1 for D (5 bases). The V gene lost 6 bases and the J gene lost 3 bases, with 11 bases spanning the gap. The CDR3 length is 14 residues. Per germline, CDR1 ENHRY and CDR2 SYGVKD. Here the CDR3 DNA reads TGTGCCATCAGACCGACAGAGGACACCGGGGAGCTGTTTTTT. It is translated as CAIRPTEDTGELFF.

The chain joins TRBV24-1 to TRBJ2-3; 8 nucleotides line up with TRBD1. V was pared by 3 bases and J by 7 bases, with 11 bases of the junction left unmatched. The CDR3 covers 16 residues. CDR1 and CDR2 (germline): KGHDR, SFDVKD. This CDR3 reads CATSDPGQGKENTQYF. As DNA, the CDR3 is TGTGCCACCAGTGATCCCGGACAGGGAAAGGAGAATACGCAGTATTTT.

V gene TRBV7-2 combines with J gene TRBJ2-5; 8 bases align to TRBD1. The germline CDR1 and CDR2 sequences are SGHTA and FQGNSA. With 6 bases clipped from V and 5 bases from J, the junction kept 11 bases outside the gene matches. This CDR3 contains 15 residues. The DNA for the CDR3 is TGTGCCAGCAGACCCGGACAGGGCGAGTGGGAGACCCAGTACTTC. Its translation is CASRPGQGEWETQYF.

This sequence joins TRBV6-5 and TRBJ2-3; possible D gene TRBD2, 6 bases. The germline V gene encodes CDR1 MNHEY and CDR2 SVGAGI. Trimming cost V 6 bases and J 4 bases, with 17 bases left between them. The CDR3 loop spans 15 amino acids. Here the CDR3 reads CASRTGTSEADTQYF. CDR3 coding DNA: TGTGCCAGCAGAACCGGGACTTCCGAGGCAGATACGCAGTATTTT.

The chain couples TRBV7-2 to TRBJ1-1; perhaps TRBD1 as D (6 bases). Germline V gene lookup returns CDR1 SGHTA and CDR2 FQGNSA. Trimming pared 4 bases from V and 1 base from J, leaving 7 bases between. CDR3 length: 13 residues. The CDR3 reads CASSSTGNTEAFF. CDR3 nucleotides: TGTGCCAGCAGCTCGACAGGGAACACTGAAGCTTTCTTT.

This sequence joins TRBV28 and TRBJ2-7, with 10 nucleotides matching TRBD1. Trimming cost V 3 bases and J 2 bases; bases outside gene matches: 4. From germline, CDR1 is MDHEN and CDR2 SYDVKM. This CDR3 is 15 amino acids long. The DNA of the CDR3 is TGTGCCAGCAGTTTCCTGGGACAGGGGACCTACGAGCAGTACTTC. This translates into CASSFLGQGTYEQYF.

The genes are TRBV19 and TRBJ1-2, with D hard to call. V lost 7 bases to trimming and J lost 3 bases, with 24 bases between them. Germline values: CDR1 LNHDA, CDR2 SQIVND (reference sequence). The CDR3 length is 17 residues. As DNA, the CDR3 is TGTGCCAGTATCCCTTATGGGCCCGCTGGTGGATACTATGGCTACACCTTC. Protein sequence: CASIPYGPAGGYYGYTF.

The chain links TRBV4-1 to TRBJ1-6; D is ambiguous. The CDR3 loop spans 15 amino acids. The V end was cut by 0 bases, the J end by 7 bases, with 10 bases between. Germline V gene lookup returns CDR1 MGHRA and CDR2 YSYEKL. The CDR3 loop is CASSQEYSLNSPLHF. DNA of the CDR3: TGCGCCAGCAGCCAAGAGTACAGTCTAAATTCACCCCTCCACTTT.

This chain connects TRBV5-3 to TRBJ1-2; D gene uncertain. TRBV5-3 is recorded as an ORF, its role being uncertain. There are 14 residues in the CDR3. Trimming stripped 0 bases from V and 0 bases from J, with 6 bases between. The CDR3: CARSLARANYGYTF. The CDR3 region has the DNA TGTGCCAGAAGCTTGGCTAGAGCTAACTATGGCTACACCTTC.

V gene TRBV18 combines with J gene TRBJ1-5; D gene ambiguous. This CDR3 spans 15 amino acids. CDR1 and CDR2 (germline): KGHSH, LQKENI. Trimming took 2 bases from V and 0 from J, leaving 8 bases between them. For the CDR3, the DNA is TGTGCCAGCTCACCAAACGGTAATAGCAATCAGCCCCAGCATTTT. Translation gives CASSPNGNSNQPQHF.

The gene calls are TRBV2 and TRBJ2-6, with D possibly being TRBD1 (6 bases). Germline V gene sequence: CDR1 SNHLY, CDR2 FYNNEI. V was trimmed by 6 bases and J by 3 bases, leaving 15 bases between them. The CDR3 contains 16 residues. The CDR3 sequence: CASSADRSRGANVLTF. The CDR3 nucleotides are TGTGCCAGCAGCGCCGACAGGAGCCGTGGGGCCAACGTCCTGACTTTC.

The rearrangement joins TRBV18 to TRBJ2-5; possible D gene TRBD2, 6 bases. The CDR3 loop spans 13 amino acids. Germline V gene lookup returns CDR1 KGHSH and CDR2 LQKENI. The ends were cut back, 5 bases at V and 4 bases at J, with 11 bases in the middle. The CDR3 protein is CASSGGVGETQYF. The CDR3 DNA is TGTGCCAGCTCAGGAGGGGTCGGAGAGACCCAGTACTTC.

This chain connects TRBV25-1 to TRBJ2-2, with 8 bases that match TRBD1. The CDR3 loop spans 16 amino acids. Germline CDR1 is MGHDK and CDR2 is SYGVNS. V trimming: 3 bases; J trimming: 5 bases; junction bases outside the gene matches: 8. The CDR3, as DNA: TGTGCCAGCAGTGATCCCGGACAGGGTCCTACCGGGGAGCTGTTTTTT. It yields the protein CASSDPGQGPTGELFF.

This sequence joins TRBV30 and TRBJ2-2; TRBD2 aligns across 7 bases. This CDR3 has 14 residues. In germline, CDR1 is GTSNPN, CDR2 SVGIG (reference sequence). Trimming took 2 bases from V and 4 from J; bases not matched to a gene: 4. For the CDR3, the DNA is TGTGCCTGGAGTTTGGGGGGGGGCACCGGGGAGCTGTTTTTT. Amino acid sequence: CAWSLGGGTGELFF.

The chain combines TRBV7-2 with TRBJ2-1; 9 positions agree with TRBD2. The CDR3 is made up of 16 amino acids. Germline CDR1 reads SGHTA; CDR2 reads FQGNSA. V was pared by 1 base and J by 7 bases, with 8 bases of the junction left unmatched. In DNA form, the CDR3 reads TGTGCCAGCAGCTTAGATCCTAGCGGGGTCTTGAATGAGCAGTTCTTC. Translation: CASSLDPSGVLNEQFF.

The chain has TRBV30 and TRBJ1-6; TRBD1 might be the D (5 bases). This CDR3 region has 14 residues. Trimming removed 0 bases at V and 9 bases at J, with 12 bases between. Germline CDR1 GTSNPN, CDR2 SVGIG (reference sequence). CDR3 coding DNA: TGTGCCTGGAGTGTAGATTGGAGGGGTTCACCCCTCCACTTT. This encodes CAWSVDWRGSPLHF.

The V call is TRBV7-2, the J call TRBJ2-7, with 8 positions matching TRBD2. V lost 1 base to trimming and J lost 0 bases; unmatched junction nucleotides: 2. The germline V gene encodes CDR1 SGHTA and CDR2 FQGNSA. The CDR3 consists of 15 residues. CDR3 sequence: CASSLGAGVSYEQYV. In DNA form, the CDR3 reads TGTGCCAGCAGCTTAGGAGCGGGGGTCTCCTACGAGCAGTACGTC.

The J gene is TRBJ1-1, the V gene TRBV9; perhaps TRBD1 as D (5 bases). Trimming took 0 bases from V and 0 from J, leaving 15 bases between them. The CDR3 loop spans 17 amino acids. Germline assignment: CDR1 SGDLS and CDR2 YYNGEE. CDR3 DNA: TGTGCCAGCAGCGTAGATGTGGCAGGGACTCTGAACACTGAAGCTTTCTTT. Translating gives CASSVDVAGTLNTEAFF.

This chain's CDR3 is CASSNRGQGSSPLHF. CDR3 bases: TGCGCCAGCAGCAACCGCGGACAGGGCAGCTCACCCCTCCACTTT. The chain joins TRBV5-1 to TRBJ1-6; TRBD1 matches 8 bases. V was clipped by 4 bases and J by 10 bases; unmatched bases: 10. Germline V gives CDR1 SGHRS, CDR2 YFSETQ. The CDR3 totals 15 residues.

This clone was recorded once. The chain couples TRBV5-6 to TRBJ1-2; 7 nucleotides align to TRBD1. This CDR3 region has 13 residues. Per germline, CDR1 SGHDT and CDR2 YYEEEE. The V gene end was trimmed by 4 bases and the J gene end by 2 bases; junction bases not matched to a gene: 2. CDR3 DNA sequence: TGTGCCAGCAGCCGGGGACAGAACTATGGCTACACCTTC. The encoded protein is CASSRGQNYGYTF.

The rearrangement joins TRBV28 to TRBJ2-7, with 10 nucleotides matching TRBD1. V gave up 5 bases and J gave up 1 base; unmatched junction bases: 5. CDR3 length: 15 amino acids. CDR1 and CDR2 (germline): MDHEN, SYDVKM. The CDR3 DNA is TGTGCCAGCAGTACAAGGGGACAGGGGTCCTACGAGCAGTACTTC. It encodes CASSTRGQGSYEQYF.